This TCR beta chain was captured in a study of CD8 T cells in Susac syndrome (dated by TCRdb to the late 2010s). Regarding the complete study: The study used repertoire sequencing to test whether antigen drove CD8+ T cell activation and differentiation in Susac syndrome.

High-throughput TCR beta sequencing profiled peripheral blood CD8+ and CD4+ T cells from healthy donors, Susac syndrome patients and multiple sclerosis patients. Healthy donors were age- and sex-matched controls. Bulk CD8+ and CD4+ T cells were purified by magnetic negative isolation, while CD8+ TEMRA cells were enriched using FACS. Blood was collected in EDTA tubes and processed within 24 hours, with PBMCs isolated through density gradient centrifugation. PBMCs intended for TCR sequencing were cryopreserved in liquid nitrogen and thawed later in a water bath at 37 degrees C. Purity of sorted or isolated CD4+, CD8+ and CD8+ TEMRA cells was at least 90%. A note on this clonotype: Its antigen has not been determined. No clone much larger than this one lies a single base away; base qualities are absent.

RNA was extracted using the RNeasy kit, and roughly 0.5 to 1 ug of the RNA was reverse transcribed with random hexamers. TCR beta CDR3 regions were amplified with the immunoSEQ multiplex PCR assay covering 54 Vbeta and 13 Jbeta segments. To correct PCR amplification bias, a synthetic template baseline was used for both primer optimization and computational correction. The authors' analysis ran thus. Reads were annotated to V, D and J genes per IMGT and analyzed with immunoSEQ Analyzer, keeping only productive sequences. Clonality was computed as one minus Shannon entropy normalized by log2 of the number of productive unique sequences. For each patient and control, public and private clones were evaluated among the 100 most prevalent clones. Clones were defined as Susac-specific when absent from the healthy and MS cohorts, from some 1,100 published viral clones and from other ImmuneACCESS disease sequences. In TCRdb, the public reads were trimmed at Q25 with fastp and aligned with MiXCR, with productive beta chains retained. Each entry merges the rows of one CDR3 protein and shows their most common DNA and genes. These V and J calls rely on TCRdb rather than the paper's analysis. This sample has approximately 160,000 distinct CDR3 sequences in its table, and just over 90% of those were observed once. The ten largest clones take up about 0.14% of the sample.

V is cut back by 4 bases and J by 6 bases, with 9 bases in the junction unmatched. Inclusive of the bounding cysteine and phenylalanine, the CDR3 is 16 residues long. This entry keeps only the CDR3 DNA: 48 bases, framed from base 1. According to the germline V gene, CDR1 reads MNHEY and CDR2 reads SVGAGI. Findings and caveats that apply to the study as a whole: The TCR sequencing and HLA analysis was acknowledged to have included a relatively small number of individuals.

The sequenced sample was CD4+ T cells from PBMCs. The sequence derives from a human donor in good health. The chain is encoded by TRBV6-5 joined to TRBJ2-1; 10 bases in between match TRBD1. Here the CDR3 is given as CASSFTGTGVPNEQFF. The sequence in DNA is TGTGCCAGCAGTTTCACCGGGACAGGGGTACCCAATGAGCAGTTCTTC.